Reported below is one T cell receptor beta chain. The antigen is unknown. This sample was included in a study of T cell responses to AZD1222 COVID-19 vaccine. Broader study findings: Two AZD1222 administrations were followed by greater Spike-specific TCR breadth and depth. Females made up more of the donors, who were largely white British, and clonal diversity may have come out too low. Only after the peak T cell response were repertoires sampled.

The V end was cut by 4 bases, the J end by 3 bases, with 8 bases between. The CDR3 runs 12 residues. Germline values: CDR1 SGHDT, CDR2 YYEEEE. Here immunoSEQ multiplex PCR was the method, and the copy in TCRdb shows in-frame clones only, minus some. The data hold 90,000 to 150,000 clones, with approximately 83% observed a single time. This chain joins TRBV5-6 and TRBJ2-7; a possible D gene is TRBD1 (6 bases). This clonotype was sampled from an adult in good health. This material consisted of peripheral blood, taken on day 0 of AZD1222 vaccination. DNA for the CDR3: TGTGCCAGCAGCCAGGACAGCTACGAGCAGTACTTC. Translated, it gives CASSQDSYEQYF. Using reference TRBV5-6 and TRBJ2-7 for the parts outside the CDR3, the full variable domain is DAGVTQSPTHLIKTRGQQVTLRCSPKSGHDTVSWYQQALGQGPQFIFQYYEEEERQRGNFPDRFSGHQFPNYSSELNVNALLLGDSALYLCASSQDSYEQYFGPGTRLTVT.